A single sample gave rise to the 7 T cell receptor beta chains below, sequenced in a study of T cells in Graves' hyperthyroidism and ophthalmopathy. There were TCR beta CDR3 regions amplified from RNA transcripts. The TCR CDR3 was amplified in a first-round RT-PCR using the HTBI primer set. TCRdb used MiXCR to reprocess the multiplex PCR reads, holding one entry per CDR3 protein. The sample yields 500,000 or so distinct CDR3 sequences, over 15% seen once. Sequenced input: blood. The receptors shown here come from a young woman with Graves' ophthalmopathy.

V gene TRBV9 combines with J gene TRBJ2-2; D is perhaps TRBD2 (6 bases). Trimming shortened V by 0 bases and J by 2 bases, and 8 bases separated the two germline ends. The CDR3 sequence is 15 residues long. Germline CDR1 reads SGDLS; CDR2 reads YYNGEE. The CDR3 spells CASSVAGVNTGELFF. The CDR3 DNA reads TGTGCCAGCAGCGTAGCGGGGGTCAACACCGGGGAGCTGTTTTTT.

In this sample, this clonotype turned up many times. This chain uses TRBV6-1 with TRBJ1-1; D gene unclear. The V end was cut by 5 bases, the J end by 7 bases, with 2 bases between. This CDR3 has 9 residues. Germline CDR1 is MNHNS and CDR2 is SASEGT. Here the CDR3 reads CASSCEAFF. For the CDR3, the DNA is TGTGCCAGCAGTTGTGAAGCTTTCTTT.

This clonotype was detected many times. This sequence joins TRBV20-1 and TRBJ2-2; 10 bases are a match to TRBD1. V dropped 0 bases and J dropped 7; count of bases not matched to a gene: 8. Germline CDR1 DFQATT, CDR2 SNEGSKA (reference sequence). The CDR3 runs to 16 residues. The CDR3 sequence is CSARDPGQGYDGELFF. In DNA, the CDR3 is TGCAGTGCTAGAGATCCGGGACAGGGGTATGACGGGGAGCTGTTTTTT.

J is TRBJ2-7 and V is TRBV30; TRBD1 agrees at 7 bases. Germline-derived CDR1 and CDR2 are GTSNPN and SVGIG (reference sequence). The trim removed 5 bases at V and 7 bases at J, leaving 8 bases unmatched. This CDR3 comprises 12 residues. The CDR3 DNA sequence: TGTGCCTGGGGACAGGCCGTTTGGGAGCAGTACTTC. It encodes CAWGQAVWEQYF.

This clonotype was observed at least ten times. The V call is TRBV5-1, the J call TRBJ1-6; a possible D gene is TRBD1 (6 bases). The germline V gene encodes CDR1 SGHRS and CDR2 YFSETQ. The V and J ends lost 0 bases and 10 bases respectively, with 17 bases between them. This CDR3 comprises 16 residues. The CDR3 coding sequence is TGCGCCAGCAGCTTGGGAGATCTCGGGACACCATCACCCCTCCACTTT. Translated: CASSLGDLGTPSPLHF.

This clonotype was counted many times. The chain joins TRBV5-1 to TRBJ2-1; D remains ambiguous. The length of the CDR3 is 13 residues. V lost 5 bases and J 4 bases, leaving 10 bases between the germline ends. Per germline, CDR1 SGHRS and CDR2 YFSETQ. The CDR3: CASSESRYNEQFF. The CDR3, as DNA: TGCGCCAGCAGTGAAAGTAGATACAATGAGCAGTTCTTC.

This clonotype was counted ten times or more. The chain combines TRBV28 with TRBJ2-1; TRBD2 agrees at 7 bases. With V trimmed by 6 bases and J by 10 bases, 18 bases remained unmatched. The CDR3 is made up of 16 amino acids. Germline loops: CDR1 MDHEN, CDR2 SYDVKM. CDR3 coding DNA: TGTGCCAGCAGAGGGCCTTGGGGGGGAGGGCCCTCCGAGCAGTTCTTC. Amino acid sequence: CASRGPWGGGPSEQFF.